This T cell receptor (beta chain) is drawn from a study of blood T cell repertoires in COVID-19. Trimming took 5 bases from V and 1 from J, leaving 12 bases between them. CDR1 and CDR2 from the germline V gene are SGHRS and YFSETQ. CDR3 size: 14 residues. The protocol was immunoSEQ multiplex PCR, while the TCRdb copy is restricted to in-frame clones and leaves out a portion. The sample consists of 230,000 or so clones, around 80% of them appearing once. The sequence was collected from a man aged 40-55 years who had recovered from COVID-19. This chain uses TRBV5-1 with TRBJ2-5, with a possible D match to TRBD1 (6 bases). The sample consisted of peripheral blood. The CDR3 DNA follows: TGCGCCAGCAGGTCTACAGGGAGCCAAGAGACCCAGTACTTC. As protein: CASRSTGSQETQYF.